These 3 T cell receptor beta chains were all obtained from the same sample, sequenced in a study of siplizumab effects on memory and regulatory T cells. Only in-frame clones appear in the TCRdb table, and some are missing; sequencing was by immunoSEQ multiplex PCR. The sample has approximately 52,000 clones; less than 98% are singletons. Sample: naive CD4+ T cells sorted from blood. Receptors were obtained from a human donor in good health.

V gene TRBV9 combines with J gene TRBJ1-3; D is possibly TRBD1 (6 bases). V was cut by 3 bases and J by 7 bases, with 23 bases left in between. The CDR3 covers 17 residues. Germline V gives CDR1 SGDLS, CDR2 YYNGEE. CDR3 protein: CASSASPGPRGGNTIYF. In DNA, the CDR3 is TGTGCCAGCAGCGCTTCTCCGGGCCCGAGGGGGGGGAACACCATATATTTT.

V is TRBV10-3 and J is TRBJ2-1, with D tentatively TRBD2 (6 bases). CDR1 ENHRY and CDR2 SYGVKD come from the germline V gene. Deletions cut 7 bases from V and 2 bases from J, with 18 bases between. This CDR3 contains 16 residues. CDR3 nucleotide sequence: TGTGCCATCACCTCGGAGATAGGGACTCCCTACAATGAGCAGTTCTTC. It yields the protein CAITSEIGTPYNEQFF.

The chain has TRBV5-4 and TRBJ2-5; TRBD2 matches at 13 bases. This CDR3 region has 15 residues. Germline CDR1 reads SGHNT; CDR2 reads YYREEE (reference sequence). V trimming: 3 bases; J trimming: 4 bases; junction bases outside the gene matches: 3. The chain's CDR3 is CASSSRTSGRETQYF. The CDR3 DNA reads TGTGCCAGCAGCTCCCGGACTAGCGGGAGAGAGACCCAGTACTTC.